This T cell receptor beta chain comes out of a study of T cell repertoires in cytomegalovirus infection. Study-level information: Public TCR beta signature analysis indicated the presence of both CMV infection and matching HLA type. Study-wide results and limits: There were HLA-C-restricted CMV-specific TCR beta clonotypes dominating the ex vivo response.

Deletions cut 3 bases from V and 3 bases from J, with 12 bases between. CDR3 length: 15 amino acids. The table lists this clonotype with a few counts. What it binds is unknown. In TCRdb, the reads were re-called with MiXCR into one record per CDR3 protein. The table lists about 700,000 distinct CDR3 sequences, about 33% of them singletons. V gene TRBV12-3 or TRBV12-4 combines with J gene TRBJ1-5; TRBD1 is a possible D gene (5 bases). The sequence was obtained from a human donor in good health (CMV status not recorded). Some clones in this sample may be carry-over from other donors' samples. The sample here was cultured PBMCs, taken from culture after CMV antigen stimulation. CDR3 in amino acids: CASSLGVGVNQPQHF. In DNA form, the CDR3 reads TGTGCCAGCAGTTTGGGGGTCGGGGTCAATCAGCCCCAGCATTTT.